These T cell receptor beta chains were read from a single sample in a study of blood T cell repertoires in COVID-19. Profiled with immunoSEQ multiplex PCR; TCRdb holds only in-frame clones, not every one. In the table there are nearly 25,000 clones, roughly 72% of which are singletons. Sequenced input: peripheral blood. These receptors were collected from a woman of 80 years or more with acute or convalescent COVID-19. Each CDR3 is given with its conserved first and last residue. The D gene is left open where the match is weak. Some rows have no size entry. The others give once, few or many, or a class for an expanded clone.

clone_size: NA; d_call: NA; v_call: TRBV18; j_call: TRBJ2-7; cdr3_aa: CASSPGASEQYF; cdr3_nt: TGTGCCAGCTCACCGGGGGCCTCCGAGCAGTACTTC
clone_size: NA; d_call: TRBD2; v_call: TRBV4-1; j_call: TRBJ2-3; cdr3_aa: CASSPTSGVTDTQYF; cdr3_nt: TGCGCCAGCAGCCCGACTAGCGGCGTTACAGATACGCAGTATTTT
clone_size: NA; d_call: NA; v_call: TRBV7-2; j_call: TRBJ2-5; cdr3_aa: CASSRGAEETQYF; cdr3_nt: TGTGCCAGCAGCCGCGGGGCTGAAGAGACCCAGTACTTC
clone_size: once; d_call: NA; v_call: TRBV5-5; j_call: TRBJ2-5; cdr3_aa: CASSLRTGQETQYF; cdr3_nt: TGTGCCAGCAGCTTAAGAACAGGCCAAGAGACCCAGTACTTC
clone_size: NA; d_call: NA; v_call: TRBV28; j_call: TRBJ1-2; cdr3_aa: CASSFNPRDSGYTF; cdr3_nt: TGTGCCAGCAGTTTTAATCCCAGGGATAGTGGCTACACCTTC
clone_size: NA; d_call: NA; v_call: TRBV3-1/TRBV3-2; j_call: TRBJ1-2; cdr3_aa: CASSQDTGSYGYTF; cdr3_nt: TGTGCCAGCAGCCAAGATACCGGGTCCTATGGCTACACCTTC
clone_size: NA; d_call: TRBD1; v_call: TRBV7-2; j_call: TRBJ1-2; cdr3_aa: CASSPRQGASDGYTF; cdr3_nt: TGTGCCAGCAGCCCCCGACAGGGGGCGTCGGATGGCTACACCTTC
clone_size: NA; d_call: TRBD2; v_call: TRBV5-4; j_call: TRBJ2-2; cdr3_aa: CASSPGLAGNTGELFF; cdr3_nt: TGTGCCAGCAGCCCGGGACTAGCGGGGAACACCGGGGAGCTGTTTTTT
clone_size: NA; d_call: NA; v_call: TRBV28; j_call: TRBJ2-3; cdr3_aa: CASSGLSTDTQYF; cdr3_nt: TGTGCCAGCAGTGGACTGAGCACAGATACGCAGTATTTT
clone_size: NA; d_call: TRBD1; v_call: TRBV4-2; j_call: TRBJ2-7; cdr3_aa: CASSGRRDREQYF; cdr3_nt: TGTGCCAGCAGCGGGCGACGGGACAGAGAGCAGTACTTC
clone_size: few; d_call: NA; v_call: TRBV9; j_call: TRBJ2-1; cdr3_aa: CASSVAGAHNEQFF; cdr3_nt: TGTGCCAGCAGCGTAGCGGGAGCCCACAATGAGCAGTTCTTC
clone_size: NA; d_call: NA; v_call: TRBV11-2; j_call: TRBJ1-1; cdr3_aa: CASSLAGKNTEAFF; cdr3_nt: TGTGCCAGCAGCTTAGCCGGGAAGAACACTGAAGCTTTCTTT
clone_size: NA; d_call: NA; v_call: TRBV7-8; j_call: TRBJ1-4; cdr3_aa: CASSSGSLNEKLFF; cdr3_nt: TGTGCCAGCAGCTCGGGATCATTAAATGAAAAACTGTTTTTT
clone_size: once; d_call: NA; v_call: TRBV5-1; j_call: TRBJ1-5; cdr3_aa: CASREQGGQPQHF; cdr3_nt: TGCGCCAGCAGGGAACAGGGTGGTCAGCCCCAGCATTTT
clone_size: NA; d_call: TRBD1; v_call: TRBV19; j_call: TRBJ2-1; cdr3_aa: CASSPGTDSYNEQFF; cdr3_nt: TGTGCCAGTAGTCCCGGGACAGACAGTTACAATGAGCAGTTCTTC
clone_size: once; d_call: TRBD1; v_call: TRBV4-1; j_call: TRBJ1-3; cdr3_aa: CASSHGDRAGNTIYF; cdr3_nt: TGCGCCAGCAGCCATGGGGACAGGGCTGGAAACACCATATATTTT
clone_size: NA; d_call: NA; v_call: TRBV24-1; j_call: TRBJ1-4; cdr3_aa: CATSDLPRPLVLWGVKNCFF; cdr3_nt: NA
clone_size: NA; d_call: NA; v_call: TRBV18; j_call: TRBJ2-7; cdr3_aa: CASSLTIGQSSYEQYF; cdr3_nt: TGTGCCAGCTCTCTCACGATAGGACAGAGCTCCTACGAGCAGTACTTC
clone_size: NA; d_call: NA; v_call: TRBV29-1; j_call: TRBJ2-3; cdr3_aa: CSVVLAGPDTQYF; cdr3_nt: TGCAGCGTTGTGTTGGCAGGGCCAGATACGCAGTATTTT
clone_size: NA; d_call: NA; v_call: TRBV5-1; j_call: TRBJ2-2; cdr3_aa: CASSVSGPNTGELFF; cdr3_nt: TGCGCCAGCAGCGTTAGCGGTCCCAACACCGGGGAGCTGTTTTTT
clone_size: NA; d_call: TRBD2; v_call: TRBV2; j_call: TRBJ2-5; cdr3_aa: CASAGYAGTSGRLSKETQYF; cdr3_nt: TGTGCCAGCGCGGGGTATGCCGGGACTAGCGGGAGGTTGTCGAAGGAGACCCAGTACTTC
clone_size: many; d_call: NA; v_call: TRBV10-3; j_call: TRBJ2-2; cdr3_aa: CAISTPKGKGWELFF; cdr3_nt: TGTGCCATCAGTACCCCGAAGGGGAAGGGTTGGGAGCTGTTTTTT
clone_size: once; d_call: TRBD2; v_call: TRBV5-4; j_call: TRBJ2-5; cdr3_aa: CASSWGLAGGGETQYF; cdr3_nt: TGTGCCAGCAGCTGGGGACTAGCGGGGGGTGGAGAGACCCAGTACTTC
clone_size: NA; d_call: NA; v_call: TRBV12-5; j_call: TRBJ1-1; cdr3_aa: CASGLVRGTEAFF; cdr3_nt: TGTGCTAGTGGTTTGGTCAGGGGCACTGAAGCTTTCTTT
clone_size: NA; d_call: NA; v_call: TRBV11-3; j_call: TRBJ1-1; cdr3_aa: CASSRIGGTEAFF; cdr3_nt: TGTGCCAGCAGTCGGATTGGGGGGACTGAAGCTTTCTTT
clone_size: NA; d_call: TRBD1; v_call: TRBV6-1; j_call: TRBJ1-5; cdr3_aa: CASSEGSRQGGQPQHF; cdr3_nt: TGTGCCAGCAGTGAAGGCTCAAGACAGGGAGGTCAGCCCCAGCATTTT
clone_size: NA; d_call: NA; v_call: TRBV6-6; j_call: TRBJ1-1; cdr3_aa: CASITGEYDTEAFF; cdr3_nt: TGTGCCAGCATCACGGGGGAGTATGACACTGAAGCTTTCTTT
clone_size: NA; d_call: NA; v_call: TRBV21-1; j_call: TRBJ2-1; cdr3_aa: CASSKYDRDHNEQFF; cdr3_nt: TGTGCCAGCAGCAAGTACGACAGGGACCACAATGAGCAGTTCTTC
clone_size: NA; d_call: TRBD1; v_call: TRBV2; j_call: TRBJ2-2; cdr3_aa: CASGQGDTGELFF; cdr3_nt: TGTGCCAGCGGACAGGGGGACACCGGGGAGCTGTTTTTT
clone_size: NA; d_call: NA; v_call: TRBV2; j_call: TRBJ1-1; cdr3_aa: CASSVSGGAGTEAFF; cdr3_nt: TGTGCCAGCAGTGTTTCGGGGGGCGCGGGCACTGAAGCTTTCTTT
clone_size: NA; d_call: TRBD2; v_call: TRBV7-6; j_call: TRBJ2-2; cdr3_aa: CASSSLGGANTGELFF; cdr3_nt: TGTGCCAGCAGCTCCTTGGGGGGGGCGAACACCGGGGAGCTGTTTTTT
clone_size: NA; d_call: NA; v_call: TRBV28; j_call: TRBJ1-1; cdr3_aa: CASSPYYQGNTEAFF; cdr3_nt: TGTGCCAGCAGTCCATATTACCAGGGGAACACTGAAGCTTTCTTT
clone_size: NA; d_call: NA; v_call: TRBV5-5; j_call: TRBJ2-1; cdr3_aa: CASSSTGTSYNEQFF; cdr3_nt: TGTGCCAGCAGTAGCACAGGGACCTCCTACAATGAGCAGTTCTTC
clone_size: NA; d_call: NA; v_call: TRBV5-5; j_call: TRBJ2-7; cdr3_aa: CASSLAAPLEQYF; cdr3_nt: TGTGCCAGCAGCTTGGCCGCGCCCCTAGAGCAGTACTTC
clone_size: NA; d_call: NA; v_call: TRBV2; j_call: TRBJ2-2; cdr3_aa: CASSKEMYLFF; cdr3_nt: TGTGCCAGCTCGAAGGAGATGTATCTGTTTTTT
clone_size: NA; d_call: TRBD1; v_call: TRBV28; j_call: TRBJ2-7; cdr3_aa: CASSFGGQGRNEQYF; cdr3_nt: TGTGCCAGCAGTTTCGGAGGACAGGGGAGGAACGAGCAGTACTTC
clone_size: NA; d_call: NA; v_call: TRBV7-8; j_call: TRBJ1-2; cdr3_aa: CASSLDSNYGYTF; cdr3_nt: TGTGCCAGCAGCTTAGACTCGAACTATGGCTACACCTTC
clone_size: few; d_call: TRBD1; v_call: TRBV28; j_call: TRBJ1-1; cdr3_aa: CASSPDRSGSTEAFF; cdr3_nt: TGTGCCAGCAGTCCGGACAGGTCTGGGAGCACTGAAGCTTTCTTT
clone_size: NA; d_call: NA; v_call: TRBV7-2; j_call: TRBJ1-6; cdr3_aa: CASIGQPSSYNSPLHF; cdr3_nt: TGTGCCAGCATCGGACAGCCGAGCTCCTATAATTCACCCCTCCACTTT
clone_size: NA; d_call: TRBD1; v_call: TRBV7-3; j_call: TRBJ2-7; cdr3_aa: CASSRDRDYEQYF; cdr3_nt: TGTGCCAGCTCCCGGGACAGGGACTACGAGCAGTACTTC
clone_size: NA; d_call: TRBD1; v_call: TRBV28; j_call: TRBJ2-3; cdr3_aa: CATEQSGQGGTDTQYF; cdr3_nt: TGTGCCACCGAACAGTCTGGACAGGGGGGTACAGATACGCAGTATTTT